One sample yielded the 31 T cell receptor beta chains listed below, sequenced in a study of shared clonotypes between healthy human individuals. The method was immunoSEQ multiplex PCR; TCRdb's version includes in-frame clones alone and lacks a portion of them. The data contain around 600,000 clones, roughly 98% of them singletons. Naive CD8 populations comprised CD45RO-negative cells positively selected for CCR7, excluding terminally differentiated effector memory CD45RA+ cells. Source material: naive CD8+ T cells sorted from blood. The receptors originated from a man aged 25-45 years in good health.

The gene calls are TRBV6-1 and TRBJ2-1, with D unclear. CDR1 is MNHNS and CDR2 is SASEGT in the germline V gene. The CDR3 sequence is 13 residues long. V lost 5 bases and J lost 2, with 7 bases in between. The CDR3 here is CASSNYPYNEQFF. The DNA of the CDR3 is TGTGCCAGCAGTAACTATCCCTACAATGAGCAGTTCTTC.

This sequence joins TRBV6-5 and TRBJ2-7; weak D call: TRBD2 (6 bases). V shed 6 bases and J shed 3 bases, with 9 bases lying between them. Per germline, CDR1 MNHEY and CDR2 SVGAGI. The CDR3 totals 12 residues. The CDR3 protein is CASSQDYYEQYF. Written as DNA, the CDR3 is TGTGCCAGCAGCCAGGACTACTACGAGCAGTACTTC.

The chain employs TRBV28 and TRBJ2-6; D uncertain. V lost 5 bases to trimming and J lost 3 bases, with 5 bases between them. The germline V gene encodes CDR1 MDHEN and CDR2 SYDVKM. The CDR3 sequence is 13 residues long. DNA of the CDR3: TGTGCCAGCAGTCGGCGTGGGGCCAACGTCCTGACTTTC. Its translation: CASSRRGANVLTF.

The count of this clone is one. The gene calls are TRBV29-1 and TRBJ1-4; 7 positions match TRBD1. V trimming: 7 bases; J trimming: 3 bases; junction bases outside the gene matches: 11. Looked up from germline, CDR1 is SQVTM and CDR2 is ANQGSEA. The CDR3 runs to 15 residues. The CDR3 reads CSARDRSKPNEKLFF. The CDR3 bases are TGCAGCGCCCGGGACAGATCTAAACCTAATGAAAAACTGTTTTTT. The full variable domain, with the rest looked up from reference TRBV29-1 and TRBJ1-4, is SAVISQKPSRDICQRGTSLTIQCQVDSQVTMMFWYRQQPGQSLTLIATANQGSEATYESGFVIDKFPISRPNLTFSTLTVSNMSPEDSSIYLCSARDRSKPNEKLFFGSGTQLSVL.

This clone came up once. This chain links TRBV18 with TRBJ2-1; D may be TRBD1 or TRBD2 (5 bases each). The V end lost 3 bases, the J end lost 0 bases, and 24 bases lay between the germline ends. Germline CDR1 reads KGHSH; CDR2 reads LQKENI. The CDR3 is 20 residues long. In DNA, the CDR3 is TGTGCCAGCTCACCCCGACCGGGACGAGGGTCGGAGAGCTCCTACAATGAGCAGTTCTTC. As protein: CASSPRPGRGSESSYNEQFF.

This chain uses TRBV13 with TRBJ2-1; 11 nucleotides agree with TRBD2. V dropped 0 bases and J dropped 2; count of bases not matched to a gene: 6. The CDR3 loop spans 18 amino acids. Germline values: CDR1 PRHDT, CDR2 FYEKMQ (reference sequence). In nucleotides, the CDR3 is TGTGCCAGCAGCTTAGGACTAGCGGGAGTATTGGCCTACAATGAGCAGTTCTTC. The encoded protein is CASSLGLAGVLAYNEQFF.

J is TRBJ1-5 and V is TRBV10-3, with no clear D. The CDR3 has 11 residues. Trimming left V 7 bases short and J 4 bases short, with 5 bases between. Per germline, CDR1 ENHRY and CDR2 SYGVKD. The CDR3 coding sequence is TGTGCCATCAAGATGAATCAGCCCCAGCATTTT. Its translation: CAIKMNQPQHF.

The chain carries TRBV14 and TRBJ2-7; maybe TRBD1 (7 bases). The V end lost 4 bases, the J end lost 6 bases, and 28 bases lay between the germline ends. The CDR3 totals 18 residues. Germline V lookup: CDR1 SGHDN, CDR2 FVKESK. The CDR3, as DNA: TGTGCCAGCAGCCTAATGTCCAATCCACTAACAGGGGAGGCCGAGCAGTACTTC. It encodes CASSLMSNPLTGEAEQYF.

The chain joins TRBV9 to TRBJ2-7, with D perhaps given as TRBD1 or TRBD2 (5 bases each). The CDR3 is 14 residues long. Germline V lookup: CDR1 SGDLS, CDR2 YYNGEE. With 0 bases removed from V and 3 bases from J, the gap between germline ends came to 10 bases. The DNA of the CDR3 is TGTGCCAGCAGCGTAGGGGACGGACACTACGAGCAGTACTTC. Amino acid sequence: CASSVGDGHYEQYF. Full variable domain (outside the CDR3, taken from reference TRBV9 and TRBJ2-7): DSGVTQTPKHLITATGQRVTLRCSPRSGDLSVYWYQQSLDQGLQFLIQYYNGEERAKGNILERFSAQQFPDLHSELNLSSLELGDSALYFCASSVGDGHYEQYFGPGTRLTVT.

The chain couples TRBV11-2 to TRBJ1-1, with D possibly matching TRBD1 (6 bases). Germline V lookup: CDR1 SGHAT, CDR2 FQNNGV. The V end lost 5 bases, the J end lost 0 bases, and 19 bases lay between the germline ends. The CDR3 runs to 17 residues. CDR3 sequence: CASSDPLGGALNTEAFF. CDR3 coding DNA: TGTGCCAGCAGCGACCCCCTCGGGGGGGCCTTGAACACTGAAGCTTTCTTT.

The DNA for the CDR3 is TGCGCCAGCAGTCCAGGACTAGCGGGAGGCGATGAGCAGTTCTTC. As protein: CASSPGLAGGDEQFF. The chain carries TRBV10-1 and TRBJ2-1, with 14 bases identical to TRBD2. The germline V gene encodes CDR1 WNHNN and CDR2 SYGVQD (reference sequence). The CDR3 is 15 amino acids. The junction had 5 bases not matched to a gene; V was cut back by 5 bases and J by 8 bases.

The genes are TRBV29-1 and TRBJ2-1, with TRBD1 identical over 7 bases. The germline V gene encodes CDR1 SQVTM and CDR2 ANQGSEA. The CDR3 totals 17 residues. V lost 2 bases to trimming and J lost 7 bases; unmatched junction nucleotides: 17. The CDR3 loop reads CSVEHTGTARRGNEQFF. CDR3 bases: TGCAGCGTTGAACACACCGGGACAGCTAGAAGGGGGAATGAGCAGTTCTTC.

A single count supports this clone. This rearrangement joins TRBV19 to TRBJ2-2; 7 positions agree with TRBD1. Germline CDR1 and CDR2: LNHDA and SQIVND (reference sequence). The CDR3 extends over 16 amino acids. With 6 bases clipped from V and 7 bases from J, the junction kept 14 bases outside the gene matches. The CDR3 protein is CASSPLDRDTYGELFF. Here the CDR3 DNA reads TGTGCCAGTAGCCCCTTAGACAGGGATACTTACGGGGAGCTGTTTTTT. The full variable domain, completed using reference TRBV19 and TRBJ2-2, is DGGITQSPKYLFRKEGQNVTLSCEQNLNHDAMYWYRQDPGQGLRLIYYSQIVNDFQKGDIAEGYSVSREKKESFPLTVTSAQKNPTAFYLCASSPLDRDTYGELFFGEGSRLTVL.

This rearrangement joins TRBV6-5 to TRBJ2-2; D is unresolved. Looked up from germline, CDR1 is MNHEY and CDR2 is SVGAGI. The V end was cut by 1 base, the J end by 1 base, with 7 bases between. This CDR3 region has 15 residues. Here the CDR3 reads CASSYYLGNTGELFF. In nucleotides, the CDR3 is TGTGCCAGCAGTTACTACCTAGGGAACACCGGGGAGCTGTTTTTT.

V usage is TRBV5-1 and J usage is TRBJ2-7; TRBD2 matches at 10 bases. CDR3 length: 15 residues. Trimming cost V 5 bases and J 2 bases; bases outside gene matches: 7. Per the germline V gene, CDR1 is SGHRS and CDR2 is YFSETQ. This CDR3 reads CASRRAGGVTYEQYF. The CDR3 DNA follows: TGCGCCAGCAGGAGAGCGGGAGGGGTTACCTACGAGCAGTACTTC.

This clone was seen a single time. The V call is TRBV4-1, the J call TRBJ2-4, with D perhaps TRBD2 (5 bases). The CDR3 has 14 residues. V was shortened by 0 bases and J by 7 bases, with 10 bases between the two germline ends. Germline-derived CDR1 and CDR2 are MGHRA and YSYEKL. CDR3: CASSQDGGYNIQYF. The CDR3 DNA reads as TGCGCCAGCAGCCAAGATGGAGGCTATAACATTCAGTACTTC.

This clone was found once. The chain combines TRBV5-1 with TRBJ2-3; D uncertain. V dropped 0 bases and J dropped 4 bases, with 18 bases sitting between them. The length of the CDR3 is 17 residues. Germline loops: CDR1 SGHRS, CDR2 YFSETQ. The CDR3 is CASSLAVGVGISDTQYF. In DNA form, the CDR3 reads TGCGCCAGCAGCTTGGCGGTCGGTGTGGGGATCTCAGATACGCAGTATTTT.

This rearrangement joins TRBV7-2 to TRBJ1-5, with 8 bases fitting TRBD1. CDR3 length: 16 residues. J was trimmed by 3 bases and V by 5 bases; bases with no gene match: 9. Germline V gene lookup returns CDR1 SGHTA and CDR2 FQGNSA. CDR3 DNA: TGTGCCAGCAGCCCCACCGGGACAGGACTCAATCAGCCCCAGCATTTT. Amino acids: CASSPTGTGLNQPQHF.

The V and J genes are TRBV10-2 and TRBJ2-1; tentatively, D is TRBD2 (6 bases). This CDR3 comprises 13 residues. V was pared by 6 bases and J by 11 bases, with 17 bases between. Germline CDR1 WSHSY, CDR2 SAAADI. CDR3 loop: CASSPGENRKQFF. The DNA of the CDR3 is TGCGCCAGCAGCCCGGGAGAGAACAGAAAGCAGTTCTTC.

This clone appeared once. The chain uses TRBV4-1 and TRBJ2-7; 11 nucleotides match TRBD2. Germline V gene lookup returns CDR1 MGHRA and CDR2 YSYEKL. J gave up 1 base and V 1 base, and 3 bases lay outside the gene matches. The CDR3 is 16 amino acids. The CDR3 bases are TGCGCCAGCAGCCAAGGACTAGCGGGGATTTCCTACGAGCAGTACTTC. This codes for CASSQGLAGISYEQYF.

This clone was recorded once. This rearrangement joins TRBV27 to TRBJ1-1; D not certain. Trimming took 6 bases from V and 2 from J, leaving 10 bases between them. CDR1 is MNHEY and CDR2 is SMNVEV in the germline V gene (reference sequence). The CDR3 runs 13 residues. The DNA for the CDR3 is TGTGCCAGCAGCGAAAAACGAAACACTGAAGCTTTCTTT. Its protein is CASSEKRNTEAFF.

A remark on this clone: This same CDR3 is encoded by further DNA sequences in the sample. CDR3 in amino acids: CASSLEQLNTEAFF. DNA for the CDR3: TGCGCCAGCAGCTTGGAACAGCTGAACACTGAAGCTTTCTTT. The chain joins TRBV5-1 to TRBJ1-1; no firm D call. This CDR3 spans 14 amino acids. Trimming shortened V by 0 bases and J by 0 bases, and 6 bases separated the two germline ends. The V gene's germline CDR1 is SGHRS and CDR2 YFSETQ.

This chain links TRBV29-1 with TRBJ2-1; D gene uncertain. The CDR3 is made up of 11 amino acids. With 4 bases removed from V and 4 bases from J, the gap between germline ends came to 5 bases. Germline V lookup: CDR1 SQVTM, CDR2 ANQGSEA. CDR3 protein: CSVGLYNEQFF. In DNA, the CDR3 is TGCAGCGTTGGACTGTACAATGAGCAGTTCTTC.

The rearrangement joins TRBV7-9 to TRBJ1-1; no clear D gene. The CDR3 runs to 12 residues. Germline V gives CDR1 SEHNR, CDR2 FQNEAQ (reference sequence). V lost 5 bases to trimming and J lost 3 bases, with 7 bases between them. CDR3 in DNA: TGTGCCAGCAGCCAACGGGACACTGAAGCTTTCTTT. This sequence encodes CASSQRDTEAFF.

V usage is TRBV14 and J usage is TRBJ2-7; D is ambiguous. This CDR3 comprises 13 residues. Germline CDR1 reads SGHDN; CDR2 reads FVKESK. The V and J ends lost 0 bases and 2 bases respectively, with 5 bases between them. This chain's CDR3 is CASSQDRTYEQYF. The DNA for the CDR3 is TGTGCCAGCAGCCAAGACAGGACCTACGAGCAGTACTTC.

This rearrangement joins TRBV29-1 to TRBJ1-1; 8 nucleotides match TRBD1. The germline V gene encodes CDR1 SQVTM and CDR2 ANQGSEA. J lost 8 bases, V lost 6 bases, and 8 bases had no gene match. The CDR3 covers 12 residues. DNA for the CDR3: TGCAGCGTGGAACAGGACAGGGTAGAAGCTTTCTTT. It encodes CSVEQDRVEAFF. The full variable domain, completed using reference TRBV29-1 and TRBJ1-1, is SAVISQKPSRDICQRGTSLTIQCQVDSQVTMMFWYRQQPGQSLTLIATANQGSEATYESGFVIDKFPISRPNLTFSTLTVSNMSPEDSSIYLCSVEQDRVEAFFGQGTRLTVV.

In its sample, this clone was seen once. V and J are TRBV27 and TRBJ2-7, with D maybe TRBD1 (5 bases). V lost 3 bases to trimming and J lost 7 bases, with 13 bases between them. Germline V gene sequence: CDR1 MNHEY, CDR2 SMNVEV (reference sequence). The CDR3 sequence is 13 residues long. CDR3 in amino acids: CASSFKGLREQYF. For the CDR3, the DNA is TGTGCCAGCAGTTTTAAGGGGCTTCGGGAGCAGTACTTC.

The CDR3 here is CASSLNNEQFF. In DNA, the CDR3 is TGTGCCAGCAGCTTGAACAATGAGCAGTTCTTC. The gene calls are TRBV5-6 and TRBJ2-1; D unclear. The V gene's germline CDR1 is SGHDT and CDR2 YYEEEE. Deletions cut 1 base from V and 5 bases from J, with 1 base between. The CDR3 has 11 residues.

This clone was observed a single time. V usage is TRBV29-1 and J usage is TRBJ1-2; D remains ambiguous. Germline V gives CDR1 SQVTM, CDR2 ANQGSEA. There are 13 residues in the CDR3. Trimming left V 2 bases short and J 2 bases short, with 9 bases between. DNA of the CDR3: TGCAGCGTTGAATACGTCAACAACTATGGCTACACCTTC. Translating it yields CSVEYVNNYGYTF.

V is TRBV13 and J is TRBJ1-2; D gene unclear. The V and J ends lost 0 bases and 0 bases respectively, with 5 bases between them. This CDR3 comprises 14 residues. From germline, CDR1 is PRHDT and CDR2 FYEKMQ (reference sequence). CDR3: CASSLGEANYGYTF. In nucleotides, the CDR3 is TGTGCCAGCAGCTTAGGGGAAGCTAACTATGGCTACACCTTC.

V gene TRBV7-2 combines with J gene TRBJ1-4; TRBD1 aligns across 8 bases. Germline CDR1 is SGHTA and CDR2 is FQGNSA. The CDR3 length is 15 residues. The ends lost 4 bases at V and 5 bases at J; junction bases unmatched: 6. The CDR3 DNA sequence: TGTGCCAGCAGCTCCATCAGACAGGGGAATGAAAAACTGTTTTTT. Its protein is CASSSIRQGNEKLFF.